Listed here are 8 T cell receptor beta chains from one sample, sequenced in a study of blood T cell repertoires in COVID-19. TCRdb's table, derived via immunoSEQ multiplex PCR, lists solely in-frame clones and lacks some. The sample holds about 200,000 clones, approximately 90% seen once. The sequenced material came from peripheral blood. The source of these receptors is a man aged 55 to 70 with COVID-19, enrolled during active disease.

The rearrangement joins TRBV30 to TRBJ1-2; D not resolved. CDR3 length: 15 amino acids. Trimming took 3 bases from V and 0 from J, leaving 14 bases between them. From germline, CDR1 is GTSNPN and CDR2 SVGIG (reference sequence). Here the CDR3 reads CAWRASARTNYGYTF. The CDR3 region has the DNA TGTGCCTGGAGGGCCAGCGCTAGAACTAACTATGGCTACACCTTC.

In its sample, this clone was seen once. CDR3 bases: TGTGCCAGCAGTACCTTCTCGACGACAGGGGTTTACTCCGCCGGGGAGCTGTTTTTT. As protein: CASSTFSTTGVYSAGELFF. The rearrangement joins TRBV6-2 or TRBV6-3 to TRBJ2-2; 8 nucleotides align to TRBD1. V shed 5 bases and J 6 bases; nucleotides not matched to a gene: 20. CDR1 MNHEY and CDR2 SVGEGT come from the germline V gene. This CDR3 region has 19 residues.

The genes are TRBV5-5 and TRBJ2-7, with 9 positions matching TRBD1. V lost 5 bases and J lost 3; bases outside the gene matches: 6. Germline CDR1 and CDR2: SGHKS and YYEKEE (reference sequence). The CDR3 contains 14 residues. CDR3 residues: CASSRRQGGYEQYF. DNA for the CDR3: TGTGCCAGCAGTCGTCGACAGGGGGGCTACGAGCAGTACTTC.

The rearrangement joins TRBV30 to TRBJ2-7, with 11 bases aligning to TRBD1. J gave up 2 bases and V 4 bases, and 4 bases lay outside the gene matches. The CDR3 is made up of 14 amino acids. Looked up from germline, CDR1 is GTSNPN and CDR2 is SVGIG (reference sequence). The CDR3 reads CAWKGQGVTYEQYF. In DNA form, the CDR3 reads TGTGCCTGGAAGGGACAGGGGGTCACCTACGAGCAGTACTTC.

The CDR3 DNA reads TGTGCCAGCAGTTTAGCGGGACAGGGTAACTATGGCTACACCTTC. The encoded protein is CASSLAGQGNYGYTF. The chain recombines TRBV28 with TRBJ1-2, with 9 bases that match TRBD1. V lost 2 bases and J lost 1; bases outside the gene matches: 2. In germline, CDR1 is MDHEN, CDR2 SYDVKM. The CDR3 is 15 residues long.

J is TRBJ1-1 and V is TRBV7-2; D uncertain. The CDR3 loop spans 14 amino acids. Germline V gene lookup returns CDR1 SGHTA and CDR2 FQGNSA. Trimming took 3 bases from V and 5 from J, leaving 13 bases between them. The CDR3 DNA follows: TGTGCCAGCAGCTTGAGGGCCGCGAGGACTGAAGCTTTCTTT. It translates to CASSLRAARTEAFF.

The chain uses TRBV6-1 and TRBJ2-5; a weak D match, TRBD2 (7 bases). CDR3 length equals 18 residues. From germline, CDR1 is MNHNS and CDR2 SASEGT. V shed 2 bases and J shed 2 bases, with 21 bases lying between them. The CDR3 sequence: CASSEFYVGGRQQETQYF. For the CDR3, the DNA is TGTGCCAGCAGTGAATTTTATGTGGGGGGGCGACAACAAGAGACCCAGTACTTC.

This chain's CDR3 is CASSYSAPLEAFF. In DNA form, the CDR3 reads TGTGCCAGCAGTTACTCGGCTCCCCTCGAAGCTTTCTTT. V usage is TRBV6-2 or TRBV6-3 and J usage is TRBJ1-1, with no clear D. This CDR3 comprises 13 residues. V lost 0 bases and J 8 bases, leaving 10 bases between the germline ends. The germline V gene has CDR1 MNHEY and CDR2 SVGEGT.